This T cell receptor beta chain was captured in a study of CD4 T cell repertoires in COVID-19. As for the study in general: Relabeled CFSE-low cells, IL-2-expanded for around nine days, met spikes from other coronaviruses. General observations from the study: Several top expanded SARS-CoV-2-reactive clonotypes were shared by two or three memory subsets.

Sequencing was done directly on freshly isolated, uncultured memory T cells. Profiled with immunoSEQ multiplex PCR; TCRdb holds only in-frame clones, not every one. In the table there are about 24,000 clones, 93% of which are singletons. This clone has a single count. Its antigen is unknown. CDR3 length equals 18 residues. From germline, CDR1 is LNHNV and CDR2 YYDKDF (reference sequence). The junction had 10 bases not matched to a gene; V was cut back by 0 bases and J by 2 bases. The chain has TRBV15 and TRBJ1-3, with 7 bases identical to TRBD1. Sequenced here: circulating follicular helper CD4+ T cells (cTfh) from blood, sampled before the COVID-19 pandemic. This sequence originates from a human donor who had COVID-19. For the CDR3, the DNA is TGTGCCACCAGCAGAGATGGGACAGCAGCCTTCGCTGGAAACACCATATATTTT. Translating it yields CATSRDGTAAFAGNTIYF.